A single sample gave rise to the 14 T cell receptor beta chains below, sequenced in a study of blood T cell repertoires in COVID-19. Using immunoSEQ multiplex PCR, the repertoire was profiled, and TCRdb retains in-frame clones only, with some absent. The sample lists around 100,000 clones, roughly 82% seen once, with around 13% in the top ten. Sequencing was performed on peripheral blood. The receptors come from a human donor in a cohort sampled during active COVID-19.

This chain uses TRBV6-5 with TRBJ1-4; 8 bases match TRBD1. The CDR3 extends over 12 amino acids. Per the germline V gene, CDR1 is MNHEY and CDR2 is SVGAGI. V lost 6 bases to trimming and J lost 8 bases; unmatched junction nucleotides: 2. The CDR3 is CASRQGVEKLFF. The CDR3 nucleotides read TGTGCCAGCAGACAGGGGGTCGAAAAACTGTTTTTT.

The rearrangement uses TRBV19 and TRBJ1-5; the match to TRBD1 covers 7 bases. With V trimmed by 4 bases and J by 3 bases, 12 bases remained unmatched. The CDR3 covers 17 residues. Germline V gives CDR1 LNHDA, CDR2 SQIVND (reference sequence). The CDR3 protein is CASSTKKPDRANQPQHF. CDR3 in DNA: TGTGCCAGTAGTACCAAAAAGCCTGACAGGGCCAATCAGCCCCAGCATTTT.

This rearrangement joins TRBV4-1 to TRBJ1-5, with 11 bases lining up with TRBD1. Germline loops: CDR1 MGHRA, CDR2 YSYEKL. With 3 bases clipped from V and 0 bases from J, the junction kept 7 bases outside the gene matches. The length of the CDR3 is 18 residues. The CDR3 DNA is TGCGCCAGCAGCCACGGGACAGGGGGTATTATTAGCAATCAGCCCCAGCATTTT. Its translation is CASSHGTGGIISNQPQHF.

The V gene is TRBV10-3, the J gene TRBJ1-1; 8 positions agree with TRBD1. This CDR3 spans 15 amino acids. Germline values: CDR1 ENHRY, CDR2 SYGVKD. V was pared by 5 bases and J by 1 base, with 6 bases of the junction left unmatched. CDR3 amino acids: CAISPGGRGNTEAFF. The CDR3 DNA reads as TGTGCCATCAGTCCAGGGGGCCGGGGGAACACTGAAGCTTTCTTT.

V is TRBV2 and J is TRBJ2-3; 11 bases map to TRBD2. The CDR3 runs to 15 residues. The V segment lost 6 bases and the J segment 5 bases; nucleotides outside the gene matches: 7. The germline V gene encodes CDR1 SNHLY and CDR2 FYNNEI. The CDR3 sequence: CASRRLAGSQDTQYF. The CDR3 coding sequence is TGTGCCAGCAGAAGACTAGCGGGGTCTCAAGATACGCAGTATTTT.

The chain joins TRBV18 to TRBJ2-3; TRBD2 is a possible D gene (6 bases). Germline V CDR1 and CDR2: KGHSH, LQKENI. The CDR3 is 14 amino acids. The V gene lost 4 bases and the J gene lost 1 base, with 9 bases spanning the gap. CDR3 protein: CASSLGGGTDTQYF. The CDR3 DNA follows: TGTGCCAGCTCACTGGGCGGGGGCACAGATACGCAGTATTTT.

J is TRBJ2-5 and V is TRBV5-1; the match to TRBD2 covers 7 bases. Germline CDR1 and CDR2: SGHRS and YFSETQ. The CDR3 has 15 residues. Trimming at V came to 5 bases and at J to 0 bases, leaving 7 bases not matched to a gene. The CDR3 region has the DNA TGCGCCAGCAGTTCCGCAGGGACTAACCAAGAGACCCAGTACTTC. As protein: CASSSAGTNQETQYF.

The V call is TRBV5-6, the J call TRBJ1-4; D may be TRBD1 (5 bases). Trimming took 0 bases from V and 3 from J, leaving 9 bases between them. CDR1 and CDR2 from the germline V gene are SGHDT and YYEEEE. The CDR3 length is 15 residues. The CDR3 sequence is CASSLDQGPNEKLFF. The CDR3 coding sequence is TGTGCCAGCAGCTTGGATCAGGGTCCTAATGAAAAACTGTTTTTT.

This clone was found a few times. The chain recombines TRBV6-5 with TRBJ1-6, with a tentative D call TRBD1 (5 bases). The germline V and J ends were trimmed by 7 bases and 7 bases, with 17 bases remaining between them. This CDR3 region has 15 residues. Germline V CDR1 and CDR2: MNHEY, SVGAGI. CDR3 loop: CASKADQGGNSPLHF. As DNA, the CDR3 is TGTGCCAGCAAAGCCGACCAGGGAGGGAATTCACCCCTCCACTTT.

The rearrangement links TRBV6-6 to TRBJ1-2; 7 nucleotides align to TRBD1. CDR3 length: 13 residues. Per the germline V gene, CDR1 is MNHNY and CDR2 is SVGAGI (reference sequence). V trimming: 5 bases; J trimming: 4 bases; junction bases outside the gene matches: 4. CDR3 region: CASSRGQVYGYTF. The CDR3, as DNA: TGTGCCAGCAGTAGAGGACAGGTCTATGGCTACACCTTC.

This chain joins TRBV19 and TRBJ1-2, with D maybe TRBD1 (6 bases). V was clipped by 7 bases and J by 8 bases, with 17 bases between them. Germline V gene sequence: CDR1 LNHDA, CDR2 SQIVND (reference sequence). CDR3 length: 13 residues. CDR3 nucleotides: TGTGCCAGTACCCTACAGGGTCTTGACGGCTACACCTTC. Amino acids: CASTLQGLDGYTF.

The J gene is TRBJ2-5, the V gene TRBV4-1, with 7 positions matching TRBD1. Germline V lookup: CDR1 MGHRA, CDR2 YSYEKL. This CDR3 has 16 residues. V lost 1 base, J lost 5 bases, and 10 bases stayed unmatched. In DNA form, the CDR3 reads TGCGCCAGCAGCCAAGGCATAATCCCGGGACAGGAGACCCAGTACTTC. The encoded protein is CASSQGIIPGQETQYF.

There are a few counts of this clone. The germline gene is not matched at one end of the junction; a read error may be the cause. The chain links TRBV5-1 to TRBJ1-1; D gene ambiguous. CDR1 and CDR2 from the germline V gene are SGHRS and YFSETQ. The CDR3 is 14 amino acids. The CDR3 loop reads CASSFGDRNAEAFF. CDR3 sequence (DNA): TGCGCCAGCAGCTTTGGAGACCGGAACGCTGAAGCTTTCTTT.

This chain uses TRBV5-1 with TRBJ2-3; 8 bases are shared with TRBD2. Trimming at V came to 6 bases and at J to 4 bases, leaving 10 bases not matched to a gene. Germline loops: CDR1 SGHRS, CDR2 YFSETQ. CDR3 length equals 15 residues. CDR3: CASNLVAGMSDTQYF. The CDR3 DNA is TGCGCCAGCAATTTGGTAGCGGGGATGTCAGATACGCAGTATTTT.